This T cell receptor beta chain came from a study of blood T cell repertoires in COVID-19. Across the whole study: Acute and convalescent COVID-19 samples came from the United States, Italy and Spain.

Germline V lookup: CDR1 DFQATT, CDR2 SNEGSKA (reference sequence). V was pared by 6 bases and J by 9 bases, with 12 bases between. The CDR3 is 11 residues long. The data were produced by immunoSEQ multiplex PCR, yet TCRdb's version contains in-frame clones alone and is incomplete. The profile shows about 160,000 clones, 90% to 95% of them singletons. This clonotype was sampled from a man aged 50-59 years with acute or convalescent COVID-19. The V call is TRBV20-1, the J call TRBJ2-1; tentative D call: TRBD1 (6 bases). Sample: peripheral blood. Here the CDR3 reads CSASTGLEQFF. As DNA, the CDR3 is TGCAGTGCATCAACAGGGCTTGAGCAGTTCTTC.